This TCR beta chain stems from a study of T cell repertoires in cytomegalovirus infection. Turning to the study itself: CMV infection plus the matching HLA type was flagged by public TCR beta signatures. Study observations and caveats: Cumulated frequencies of public TCR beta families served to identify carriers of CMV plus the relevant HLA.

TCRdb analysed the reads with MiXCR anew, one entry per CDR3 protein. The sample holds about 740,000 distinct CDR3 sequences; about 40% are singletons and the top ten take under 3.5%. The CDR3 loop spans 17 amino acids. The germline gives CDR1 SGHVS, CDR2 FQNEAQ. V lost 0 bases and J lost 4, with 16 bases in between. This clonotype occurred a few times. Its antigen is currently unknown. The chain combines TRBV7-8 with TRBJ1-5; possibly TRBD1 for D (5 bases). The sample comprised PBMCs. The TCR originated in a human donor in good health (CMV status not recorded). Some clones in this sample may be carry-over from other donors' samples. CDR3 protein: CASSLATQGRWNQPQHF. The CDR3 DNA reads TGTGCCAGCAGCTTAGCGACGCAGGGTCGATGGAATCAGCCCCAGCATTTT.